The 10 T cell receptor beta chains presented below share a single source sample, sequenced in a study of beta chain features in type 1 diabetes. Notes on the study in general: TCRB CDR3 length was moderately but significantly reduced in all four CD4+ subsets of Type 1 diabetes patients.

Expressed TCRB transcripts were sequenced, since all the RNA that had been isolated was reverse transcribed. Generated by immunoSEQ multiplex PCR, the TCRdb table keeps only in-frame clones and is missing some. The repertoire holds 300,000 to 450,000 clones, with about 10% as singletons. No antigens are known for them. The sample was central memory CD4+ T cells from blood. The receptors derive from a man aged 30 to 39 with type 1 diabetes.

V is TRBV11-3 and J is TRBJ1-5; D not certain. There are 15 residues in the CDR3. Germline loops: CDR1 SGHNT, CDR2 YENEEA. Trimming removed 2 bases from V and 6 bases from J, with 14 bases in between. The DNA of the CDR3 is TGTGCCAGCAGCTTAAAAGGTGGTCCGGGTCAGCCCCAGCATTTT. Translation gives CASSLKGGPGQPQHF. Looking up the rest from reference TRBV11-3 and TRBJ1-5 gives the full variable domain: EAGVVQSPRYKIIEKKQPVAFWCNPISGHNTLYWYLQNLGQGPELLIRYENEEAVDDSQLPKDRFSAERLKGVDSTLKIQPAELGDSAVYLCASSLKGGPGQPQHFGDGTRLSIL.

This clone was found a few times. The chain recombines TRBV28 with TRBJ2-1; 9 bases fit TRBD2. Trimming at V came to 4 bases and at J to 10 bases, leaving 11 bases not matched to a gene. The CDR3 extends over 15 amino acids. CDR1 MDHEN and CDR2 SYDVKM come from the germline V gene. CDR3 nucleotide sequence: TGTGCCAGCAGTTATGGGACTAGCAGCCGGTGGGAGCAGTTCTTC. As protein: CASSYGTSSRWEQFF.

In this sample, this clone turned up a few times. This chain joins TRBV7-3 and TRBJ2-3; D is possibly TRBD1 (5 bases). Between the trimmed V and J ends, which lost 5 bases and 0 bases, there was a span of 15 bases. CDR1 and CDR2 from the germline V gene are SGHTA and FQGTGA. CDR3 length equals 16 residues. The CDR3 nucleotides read TGTGCCAGCAGCCCTAATGGGGCGACTAGCACAGATACGCAGTATTTT. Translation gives CASSPNGATSTDTQYF.

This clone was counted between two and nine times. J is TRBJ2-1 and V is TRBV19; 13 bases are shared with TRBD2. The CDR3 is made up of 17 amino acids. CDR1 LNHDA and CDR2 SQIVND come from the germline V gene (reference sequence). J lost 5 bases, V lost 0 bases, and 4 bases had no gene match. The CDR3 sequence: CASSIDLGLAGHNEQFF. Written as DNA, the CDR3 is TGTGCCAGTAGTATAGACCTGGGACTAGCGGGGCACAATGAGCAGTTCTTC.

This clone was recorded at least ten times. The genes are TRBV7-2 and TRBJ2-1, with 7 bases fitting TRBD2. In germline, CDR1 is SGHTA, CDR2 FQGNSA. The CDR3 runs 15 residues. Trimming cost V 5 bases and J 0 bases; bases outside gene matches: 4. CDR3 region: CASSLSSGSYNEQFF. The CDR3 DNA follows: TGTGCCAGCAGCCTCTCTAGCGGCTCCTACAATGAGCAGTTCTTC.

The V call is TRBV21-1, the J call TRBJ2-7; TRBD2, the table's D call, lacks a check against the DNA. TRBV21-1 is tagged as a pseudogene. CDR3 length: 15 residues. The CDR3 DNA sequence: TGTGCCAGCAGCAAAGTTGGCCTAGCGGGAGTACAGCAGTACTTC. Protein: CASSKVGLAGVQQYF.

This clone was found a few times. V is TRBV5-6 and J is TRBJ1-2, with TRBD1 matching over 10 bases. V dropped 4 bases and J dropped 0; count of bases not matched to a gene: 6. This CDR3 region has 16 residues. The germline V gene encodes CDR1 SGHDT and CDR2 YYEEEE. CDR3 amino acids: CASSRRGQGANYGYTF. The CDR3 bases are TGTGCCAGCAGCAGACGCGGACAGGGGGCTAACTATGGCTACACCTTC. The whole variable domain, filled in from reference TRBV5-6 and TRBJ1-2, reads DAGVTQSPTHLIKTRGQQVTLRCSPKSGHDTVSWYQQALGQGPQFIFQYYEEEERQRGNFPDRFSGHQFPNYSSELNVNALLLGDSALYLCASSRRGQGANYGYTFGSGTRLTVV.

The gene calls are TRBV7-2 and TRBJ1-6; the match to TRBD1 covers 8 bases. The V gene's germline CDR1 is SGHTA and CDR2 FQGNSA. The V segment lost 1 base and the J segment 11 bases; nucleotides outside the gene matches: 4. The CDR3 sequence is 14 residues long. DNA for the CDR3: TGTGCCAGCAGCTTAGGACAGGGGAGGACACCCCTCCACTTT. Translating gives CASSLGQGRTPLHF.

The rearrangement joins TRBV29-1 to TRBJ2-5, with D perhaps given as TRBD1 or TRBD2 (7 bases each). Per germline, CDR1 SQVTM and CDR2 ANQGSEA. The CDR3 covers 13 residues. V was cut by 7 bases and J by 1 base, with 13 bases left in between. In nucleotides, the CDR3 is TGCAGCGCTGGGGGGGACAGCCAAGAGACCCAGTACTTC. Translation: CSAGGDSQETQYF.

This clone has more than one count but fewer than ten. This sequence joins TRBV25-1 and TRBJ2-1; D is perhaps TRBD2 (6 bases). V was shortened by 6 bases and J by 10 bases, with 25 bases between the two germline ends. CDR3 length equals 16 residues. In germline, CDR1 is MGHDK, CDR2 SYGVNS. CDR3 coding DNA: TGTGCCAGCAGGACCTCACGGGGGTCCCGAAAGGGGGAGCAGTTCTTC. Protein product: CASRTSRGSRKGEQFF.